This entry lists 17 T cell receptor beta chains sequenced from one sample in a study of molecular identifiers for immune sequencing clone quantification. TCRdb analysed the PCR reads with MiXCR anew, one entry per CDR3 protein. The data show approximately 550,000 distinct CDR3 sequences, around 21% seen once. The sample comprised naive CD8+ T cells from blood, with Jurkat cell RNA spiked in. Documented subset: FACS-sorted CD8+CD4-CCR7+CD45RA+ naive T cells. The origin of the receptors is a human donor in good health. Some libraries in this study had Jurkat cell RNA spiked in.

A word on this clonotype: At one of its ends the junction is not consistent with the germline gene, which may arise from a read error. The chain carries TRBV19 and TRBJ2-1; weak D call: TRBD1 (5 bases). The germline V gene encodes CDR1 LNHDA and CDR2 SQIVND (reference sequence). The CDR3 runs to 18 residues. For the CDR3, the DNA is TGTGCCTGTAGTCCCCCGTGGGGCTCACCGAGCTCCTACAATGAGCAGTTCTTC. Translated, it gives CACSPPWGSPSSYNEQFF. Full variable domain (rest looked up from reference TRBV19 and TRBJ2-1): DGGITQSPKYLFRKEGQNVTLSCEQNLNHDAMYWYRQDPGQGLRLIYYSQIVNDFQKGDIAEGYSVSREKKESFPLTVTSAQKNPTAFYLCACSPPWGSPSSYNEQFFGPGTRLTVL.

This clonotype was seen a few times. The chain recombines TRBV6-5 with TRBJ2-2; TRBD2 matches at 9 bases. The CDR3 covers 15 residues. Per the germline V gene, CDR1 is MNHEY and CDR2 is SVGAGI. The V and J ends lost 4 bases and 6 bases, in that order; junction bases with no gene match: 6. The CDR3 bases are TGTGCCAGCAGTTTTATAGCGGGAGCTCCCGGGGAGCTGTTTTTT. Protein: CASSFIAGAPGELFF.

Note on this clonotype: A read error may explain this, as a much larger clone is one base away. The J gene is TRBJ2-2, the V gene TRBV4-3, with D possibly being TRBD2 (5 bases). CDR3 length equals 15 residues. The germline V gene has CDR1 LGHNA and CDR2 YSLEER. CDR3 DNA: TGCGCCAGCGGCCAAGAAGTGGGAGTGGGCGGGGAGCTGTTTTTT. Protein: CASGQEVGVGGELFF.

This clonotype was counted ten times or more. This chain uses TRBV4-3 with TRBJ2-7; D might be TRBD1 (5 bases). V dropped 2 bases and J dropped 3 bases, with 14 bases sitting between them. Germline CDR1 and CDR2: LGHNA and YSLEER. CDR3 length: 15 amino acids. The CDR3 DNA reads as TGCGCCAGCAGCCAACGCCGGACAATGGTCTACGAGCAGTACTTC. This translates into CASSQRRTMVYEQYF.

This clonotype was counted at least ten times. The gene calls are TRBV7-2 and TRBJ2-3; TRBD2 matches 9 bases. V shed 3 bases, J shed 3 bases, and the junction held 7 bases outside the gene matches. Germline V gene data show CDR1 as SGHTA and CDR2 as FQGNSA. The CDR3 is 16 amino acids. CDR3 nucleotide sequence: TGTGCCAGCAGCTTTTCGCTAGCGGGACTTACAGATACGCAGTATTTT. Translation: CASSFSLAGLTDTQYF.

This clonotype was seen a handful of times. The V gene is TRBV7-6, the J gene TRBJ2-7; D may be TRBD2 (7 bases). The ends were cut back, 4 bases at V and 3 bases at J, with 16 bases in the middle. The CDR3 covers 15 residues. The germline V gene has CDR1 SGHVS and CDR2 FNYEAQ. Here the CDR3 DNA reads TGTGCCAGCAGCTCAGGGGTAGCGGGTAACTACGAGCAGTACTTC. The encoded protein is CASSSGVAGNYEQYF.

The J gene is TRBJ1-6, the V gene TRBV15, with D possibly TRBD1 on 5 matching bases. The CDR3 is made up of 16 amino acids. Germline CDR1 reads LNHNV; CDR2 reads YYDKDF (reference sequence). Trimming shortened V by 1 base and J by 6 bases, and 13 bases separated the two germline ends. The chain's CDR3 is CATSRALTALNSPLHF. As DNA, the CDR3 is TGTGCCACCAGCAGAGCCCTGACAGCGCTTAATTCACCCCTCCACTTT.

This clonotype was seen a handful of times. The chain carries TRBV3-1 and TRBJ1-2, with unresolved D. V was shortened by 4 bases and J by 0 bases, with 15 bases between the two germline ends. Germline V gene lookup returns CDR1 LGHDT and CDR2 YNNKEL (reference sequence). This CDR3 has 16 amino acids. CDR3 DNA: TGTGCCAGCAGCCGGAAAGACCAGACGACTAACTATGGCTACACCTTC. It codes for CASSRKDQTTNYGYTF.

This clonotype was recorded at least ten times. The CDR3 DNA sequence: TGTGCCAGCAGCTTGGAGGACCTCGGCACAGATACGCAGTATTTT. Protein product: CASSLEDLGTDTQYF. This chain uses TRBV5-4 with TRBJ2-3; D is unclear. The V gene lost 0 bases and the J gene lost 1 base, with 9 bases spanning the gap. Germline values: CDR1 SGHNT, CDR2 YYREEE (reference sequence). The CDR3 loop spans 15 amino acids.

This clonotype occurred a few times. The V call is TRBV3-1, the J call TRBJ2-3; no firm D call. The CDR3 is made up of 15 amino acids. V shed 4 bases and J shed 1 base, with 12 bases lying between them. CDR1 is LGHDT and CDR2 is YNNKEL in the germline V gene (reference sequence). CDR3 nucleotide sequence: TGTGCCAGCAGCCGCGTTCACCGGGGCACAGATACGCAGTATTTT. Translation gives CASSRVHRGTDTQYF.

Turning to this clonotype: A much bigger clone sits one base away, suggesting this may be a read error. No conserved phenylalanine or tryptophan is present at the end of the CDR3, so a read error is the likely explanation. This rearrangement joins TRBV20-1 to TRBJ1-1; D remains unclear. The CDR3 totals 11 residues. Trimming pared 2 bases from V and 4 bases from J, leaving 5 bases between. Germline assignment: CDR1 DFQATT and CDR2 SNEGSKA (reference sequence). This CDR3 reads CSARRVTEAFL. The CDR3 DNA sequence: TGCAGTGCTAGACGGGTCACTGAAGCTTTCCTT.

In its sample, this clonotype was seen many times. The genes are TRBV20-1 and TRBJ1-1; D unclear. There are 16 residues in the CDR3. Germline loops: CDR1 DFQATT, CDR2 SNEGSKA (reference sequence). The ends were cut back, 1 base at V and 0 bases at J, with 15 bases in the middle. Written as DNA, the CDR3 is TGCAGTGCTAGAGGGACGGATCGAATAATGAACACTGAAGCTTTCTTT. Protein: CSARGTDRIMNTEAFF.

J is TRBJ2-5 and V is TRBV10-2; 10 nucleotides line up with TRBD2. Germline loops: CDR1 WSHSY, CDR2 SAAADI. The CDR3 loop spans 15 amino acids. V shed 4 bases and J 2 bases; nucleotides not matched to a gene: 4. The CDR3 region is CASSGTSGIQETQYF. CDR3 coding DNA: TGCGCCAGCAGTGGCACTAGCGGGATTCAAGAGACCCAGTACTTC.

This clonotype occurred many times. The rearrangement joins TRBV28 to TRBJ2-7, with 9 bases that match TRBD1. Germline CDR1 and CDR2: MDHEN and SYDVKM. J lost 6 bases, V lost 6 bases, and 3 bases had no gene match. The CDR3 runs to 12 residues. This CDR3 is CASSLDRGEQYF. The DNA for the CDR3 is TGTGCCAGCAGCCTGGACAGGGGCGAGCAGTACTTC. Full variable domain (remainder filled in from reference TRBV28 and TRBJ2-7): DVKVTQSSRYLVKRTGEKVFLECVQDMDHENMFWYRQDPGLGLRLIYFSYDVKMKEKGDIPEGYSVSREKKERFSLILESASTNQTSMYLCASSLDRGEQYFGPGTRLTVT.

This clonotype came up a few times. The V and J genes are TRBV19 and TRBJ2-4; D could derive from TRBD1 or TRBD2 (5 bases each). Per the germline V gene, CDR1 is LNHDA and CDR2 is SQIVND (reference sequence). V lost 5 bases, J lost 1 base, and 30 bases lay in between. CDR3 length: 21 residues. CDR3 in DNA: TGTGCCAGTAGTCGGCGTTCACAGGCCAAAATTAAGGACTTGGCCAAAAACATTCAGTACTTC. Translated, it gives CASSRRSQAKIKDLAKNIQYF.

This clonotype appeared a few times. V gene TRBV6-5 combines with J gene TRBJ1-2; D is ambiguous. V lost 0 bases, J lost 4 bases, and 12 bases lay in between. The length of the CDR3 is 15 residues. Germline V gene data show CDR1 as MNHEY and CDR2 as SVGAGI. CDR3 amino acids: CASSYSNRASYGYTF. The CDR3 DNA reads as TGTGCCAGCAGTTACTCTAATCGGGCATCCTATGGCTACACCTTC.

This clonotype was detected a few times. It may be a read error: a sequence one base away is much more abundant. V is TRBV29-1 and J is TRBJ2-3; D remains unclear. The CDR3 runs to 14 residues. From germline, CDR1 is SQVTM and CDR2 ANQGSEA. The CDR3 loop reads CSVVRQSDTDTRYF. CDR3 coding DNA: TGCAGCGTTGTTCGCCAGAGTGACACAGATACGCGGTATTTT.